What follows are 24 T cell receptor beta chains derived from one specimen sequenced in a study of blood T cell repertoires in COVID-19 (dated by TCRdb to 2020 to 2021). Libraries were prepared through the immunoSEQ multiplex PCR assay. The immuneACCESS repertoire file appears here via TCRdb, limited to in-frame rearrangements. These files lack a portion of the clones; in checked studies, under half of the deficit traces to unresolved V genes, and the cause of the others is not known. The sample contains about 200,000 clones, around 80% of them found a single time. Of the sample, about 12% is held by the ten largest clones. The sample was peripheral blood. Source of these receptors: a woman aged 40 to 50 with acute or convalescent COVID-19.

The genes are TRBV25-1 and TRBJ1-4; 7 bases line up with TRBD1. There are 13 residues in the CDR3. The germline V gene has CDR1 MGHDK and CDR2 SYGVNS. Losses at the gene ends were 5 bases for V and 5 bases for J; bases not matched to a gene: 2. CDR3 DNA: TGTGCCAGCAGTCAGGGGGGAAATGAAAAACTGTTTTTT. It yields the protein CASSQGGNEKLFF.

In its sample, this clone was seen once. The chain has TRBV5-1 and TRBJ2-1, with 8 bases identical to TRBD2. The CDR3 runs to 15 residues. Germline CDR1 and CDR2: SGHRS and YFSETQ. The V gene end was trimmed by 7 bases and the J gene end by 6 bases; junction bases not matched to a gene: 12. CDR3: CASENSLAGSNEQFF. The DNA of the CDR3 is TGCGCCAGCGAAAACTCTCTAGCGGGCAGCAATGAGCAGTTCTTC.

The chain employs TRBV24-1 and TRBJ2-3; 11 bases are a match to TRBD2. Germline loops: CDR1 KGHDR, CDR2 SFDVKD. The CDR3 totals 15 residues. V gave up 1 base and J gave up 5 bases; unmatched junction bases: 1. CDR3 sequence reads: CATSDFGLAGDTQYF. The CDR3 DNA follows: TGTGCCACCAGTGATTTTGGACTAGCGGGAGATACGCAGTATTTT.

In its sample, this clone was seen once. Within the sample, other DNA sequences also encode this same CDR3. The chain couples TRBV5-1 to TRBJ2-1; 10 nucleotides agree with TRBD2. The junction had 3 bases not matched to a gene; V was cut back by 3 bases and J by 3 bases. Per the germline V gene, CDR1 is SGHRS and CDR2 is YFSETQ. The CDR3 totals 15 residues. The CDR3 sequence: CASSYSGGDYNEQFF. For the CDR3, the DNA is TGCGCCAGCAGCTACAGCGGGGGGGACTACAATGAGCAGTTCTTC.

The chain is built from TRBV9 and TRBJ2-1; tentative D call: TRBD1 (6 bases). The V gene lost 4 bases and the J gene lost 0 bases, with 14 bases spanning the gap. Germline CDR1 reads SGDLS; CDR2 reads YYNGEE. The CDR3 runs to 16 residues. CDR3 in DNA: TGTGCCAGCAGCCCTACAGGGAAAAGCTCCTACAATGAGCAGTTCTTC. Its protein is CASSPTGKSSYNEQFF.

V is TRBV27 and J is TRBJ2-1; 8 bases are shared with TRBD2. This CDR3 comprises 15 residues. V lost 10 bases, J lost 7 bases, and 15 bases stayed unmatched. Looked up from germline, CDR1 is MNHEY and CDR2 is SMNVEV (reference sequence). The CDR3 DNA is TGTGCCACCAAAACCACTTCGGGGGGGCATAATGAGCAGTTCTTC. Encoded protein: CATKTTSGGHNEQFF.

This rearrangement joins TRBV27 to TRBJ1-5; D may be TRBD1 (6 bases). V gave up 6 bases and J gave up 2 bases, with 17 bases separating them. Germline CDR1 MNHEY, CDR2 SMNVEV (reference sequence). The CDR3 has 16 residues. Here the CDR3 DNA reads TGTGCCAGCAGCTCCCGACAGGTATTGGGCAATCAGCCCCAGCATTTT. It yields the protein CASSSRQVLGNQPQHF.

This chain joins TRBV3-1 (or the pseudogene TRBV3-2) and TRBJ2-7; 7 bases line up with TRBD2. This CDR3 region has 16 residues. The V gene's germline CDR1 is LGHDT and CDR2 YNNKEL (reference sequence). V dropped 4 bases and J dropped 0; count of bases not matched to a gene: 9. CDR3 DNA sequence: TGTGCCAGCAGCCGTAGCGATCGACTAGCCTCCTACGAGCAGTACTTC. This translates into CASSRSDRLASYEQYF.

This chain uses TRBV30 with TRBJ1-3, with unresolved D. This CDR3 is 12 amino acids long. V was trimmed by 3 bases and J by 1 base, leaving 4 bases between them. The germline V gene has CDR1 GTSNPN and CDR2 SVGIG (reference sequence). CDR3 nucleotide sequence: TGTGCCTGGAGCTTTTCTGGAAACACCATATATTTT. This codes for CAWSFSGNTIYF.

This clone was counted a few times. This chain joins TRBV6-5 and TRBJ1-2, with unresolved D. Germline CDR1 and CDR2: MNHEY and SVGAGI. V was shortened by 2 bases and J by 0 bases, with 13 bases between the two germline ends. The length of the CDR3 is 16 residues. As DNA, the CDR3 is TGTGCCAGCAGTTACCACCGCAGGTTAGCTAACTATGGCTACACCTTC. Encoded protein: CASSYHRRLANYGYTF.

This clone was counted between two and nine times. The chain couples TRBV6-5 to TRBJ2-5; 9 bases map to TRBD1. CDR3 size: 13 residues. In germline, CDR1 is MNHEY, CDR2 SVGAGI. Unmatched junction bases numbered 4, after V lost 9 bases and J lost 2 bases. The CDR3 bases are TGTGCCAGTGGGACAGGGCAACAAGAGACCCAGTACTTC. This sequence encodes CASGTGQQETQYF.

The chain employs TRBV9 and TRBJ2-1; D is undetermined. The CDR3 spans 13 residues. In germline, CDR1 is SGDLS, CDR2 YYNGEE. V was pared by 3 bases and J by 9 bases, with 13 bases between. The CDR3 coding sequence is TGTGCCAGCAGCGCGGGTCCCCTGGGTGAGCAGTTCTTC. Amino acids: CASSAGPLGEQFF. Variable domain in full (rest from reference TRBV9 and TRBJ2-1): DSGVTQTPKHLITATGQRVTLRCSPRSGDLSVYWYQQSLDQGLQFLIQYYNGEERAKGNILERFSAQQFPDLHSELNLSSLELGDSALYFCASSAGPLGEQFFGPGTRLTVL.

J is TRBJ2-7 and V is TRBV4-3; 8 bases align to TRBD2. Germline lookup yields CDR1 LGHNA and CDR2 YSLEER. The V and J ends lost 0 bases and 1 base, in that order; junction bases with no gene match: 5. This CDR3 is built from 16 residues. The CDR3 bases are TGCGCCAGCAGCCAAGAGGGGACTAGGGGTTCCTACGAGCAGTACTTC. Translated, it gives CASSQEGTRGSYEQYF.

About this clone: Other DNA sequences in the same sample also yield this CDR3. The chain has TRBV7-8 and TRBJ2-2; possible D gene TRBD2, 5 bases. Trimming stripped 1 base from V and 3 bases from J, with 12 bases between. Looked up from germline, CDR1 is SGHVS and CDR2 is FQNEAQ. The length of the CDR3 is 16 residues. The CDR3 loop is CASSLVFGGDTGELFF. CDR3 in DNA: TGTGCCAGCAGCTTAGTTTTTGGAGGTGACACCGGGGAGCTGTTTTTT.

V is TRBV13 and J is TRBJ1-6; TRBD1 might be the D (6 bases). V lost 4 bases and J 5 bases, leaving 9 bases between the germline ends. The V gene's germline CDR1 is PRHDT and CDR2 FYEKMQ (reference sequence). There are 14 residues in the CDR3. The DNA for the CDR3 is TGTGCCAGCAGCTCGGACAGAGATAATTCACCCCTCCACTTT. It yields the protein CASSSDRDNSPLHF.

The chain is built from TRBV19 and TRBJ2-3; D may be TRBD2 (6 bases). The germline V gene has CDR1 LNHDA and CDR2 SQIVND (reference sequence). Deletions cut 10 bases from V and 3 bases from J, with 26 bases between. CDR3 length equals 17 residues. This CDR3 is CATSPGQGLFATDTQYF. The CDR3 coding sequence is TGTGCCACCTCTCCAGGTCAGGGACTTTTTGCGACAGATACGCAGTATTTT.

The chain has TRBV6-5 and TRBJ1-1, with 11 bases matching TRBD1. In germline, CDR1 is MNHEY, CDR2 SVGAGI. Unmatched junction bases numbered 8, after V lost 7 bases and J lost 4 bases. This CDR3 is built from 15 residues. For the CDR3, the DNA is TGTGCCAGCAAGCGGGGACAGGGGGGCTCCACTGAAGCTTTCTTT. Amino acids: CASKRGQGGSTEAFF.

This sequence joins TRBV10-3 and TRBJ1-5; D ambiguous. Trimming stripped 0 bases from V and 5 bases from J, with 8 bases between. The CDR3 totals 14 residues. Looked up from germline, CDR1 is ENHRY and CDR2 is SYGVKD. CDR3 sequence reads: CAISESSTDQPQHF. The CDR3 region has the DNA TGTGCCATCAGTGAGTCGAGCACGGATCAGCCCCAGCATTTT.

This clone has only a few counts. The CDR3 here is CASSNDRGPNEKLFF. As DNA, the CDR3 is TGTGCCAGCAGCAATGACAGGGGCCCAAATGAAAAACTGTTTTTT. The J gene is TRBJ1-4, the V gene TRBV7-6, with TRBD1 identical over 8 bases. The germline gives CDR1 SGHVS, CDR2 FNYEAQ. Unmatched junction bases numbered 7, after V lost 5 bases and J lost 5 bases. The CDR3 is made up of 15 amino acids.

V gene TRBV6-5 combines with J gene TRBJ1-5, with 7 bases aligning to TRBD1. CDR3 length: 13 amino acids. The germline V gene encodes CDR1 MNHEY and CDR2 SVGAGI. The trim removed 8 bases at V and 5 bases at J, leaving 6 bases unmatched. The CDR3 loop is CASLRGPDQPQHF. In nucleotides, the CDR3 is TGTGCCAGCCTTAGGGGGCCCGATCAGCCCCAGCATTTT.

The CDR3 DNA reads TGTGCCAGCAGCTTTTCTCAGGGTAACGCGATTGAGCAGTTCTTC. Translated: CASSFSQGNAIEQFF. The chain recombines TRBV5-6 with TRBJ2-1, with D possibly TRBD1 on 5 matching bases. Germline CDR1 and CDR2: SGHDT and YYEEEE. The CDR3 consists of 15 residues. Deletions cut 2 bases from V and 9 bases from J, with 18 bases between.

The chain uses TRBV7-2 and TRBJ2-1; possible D gene TRBD2, 6 bases. CDR1 is SGHTA and CDR2 is FQGNSA in the germline V gene. V was clipped by 4 bases and J by 12 bases, with 10 bases between them. The CDR3 sequence is 11 residues long. The CDR3 is CASSSLGGQFF. In nucleotides, the CDR3 is TGTGCCAGCAGCTCCCTGGGAGGGCAGTTCTTC.

The rearrangement uses TRBV27 and TRBJ2-2; D may be TRBD2 (5 bases). The germline V and J ends were trimmed by 4 bases and 4 bases, with 16 bases remaining between them. This CDR3 has 16 residues. CDR1 is MNHEY, CDR2 SMNVEV, per germline (reference sequence). This CDR3 is CASSSRTAAGTGELFF. The CDR3 DNA follows: TGTGCCAGCAGTTCGAGGACGGCGGCGGGCACCGGGGAGCTGTTTTTT.

CDR3: CASRAPPNTEAFF. CDR3 in DNA: TGTGCCAGCAGGGCTCCACCGAACACTGAAGCTTTCTTT. The rearrangement uses TRBV11-1 and TRBJ1-1; D remains unclear. The V gene's germline CDR1 is SGHAT and CDR2 FQDESV (reference sequence). V lost 6 bases and J lost 1, with 9 bases in between. This CDR3 has 13 residues.